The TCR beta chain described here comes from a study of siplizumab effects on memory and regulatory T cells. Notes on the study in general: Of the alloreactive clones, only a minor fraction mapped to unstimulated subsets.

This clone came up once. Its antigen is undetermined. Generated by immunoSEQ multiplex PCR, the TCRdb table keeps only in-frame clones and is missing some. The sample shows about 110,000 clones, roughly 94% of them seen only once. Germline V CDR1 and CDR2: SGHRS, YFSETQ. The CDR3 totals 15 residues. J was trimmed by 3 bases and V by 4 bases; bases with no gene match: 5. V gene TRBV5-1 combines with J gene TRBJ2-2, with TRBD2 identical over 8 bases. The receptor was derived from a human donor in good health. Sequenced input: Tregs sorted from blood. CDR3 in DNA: TGCGCCAGCAGCCCTAGCGGGTCCGACACCGGGGAGCTGTTTTTT. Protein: CASSPSGSDTGELFF.